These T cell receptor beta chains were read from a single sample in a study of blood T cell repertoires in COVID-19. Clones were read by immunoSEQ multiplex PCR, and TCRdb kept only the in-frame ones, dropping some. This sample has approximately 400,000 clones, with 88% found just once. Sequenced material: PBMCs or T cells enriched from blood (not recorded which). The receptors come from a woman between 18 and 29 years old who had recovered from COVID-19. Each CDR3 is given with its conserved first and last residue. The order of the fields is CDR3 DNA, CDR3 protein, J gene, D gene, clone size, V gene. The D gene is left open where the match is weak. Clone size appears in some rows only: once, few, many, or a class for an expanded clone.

TGTGCCATCAGTGAGTTAGTTAGGGCTAGCGGGGGGCCACGACGCGATACGCAGTATTTT,CAISELVRASGGPRRDTQYF,TRBJ2-3,TRBD2,.,TRBV10-3
TGTGCCAGCATGGGACAGCACTACGAGCAGTACTTC,CASMGQHYEQYF,TRBJ2-7,TRBD1,few,TRBV5-8
TGTGCCTGGAACGGGAATGGACTAGTTGCCAACACCGGGGAGCTGTTTTTT,CAWNGNGLVANTGELFF,TRBJ2-2,TRBD2,.,TRBV30
TGTGCCAGCAGTTCAGGGGCTGAAGCTTTCTTT,CASSSGAEAFF,TRBJ1-1,.,.,TRBV6-5
TGTGCCAGCAGTTACGGCAGGCTCTATGGCTACACCTTC,CASSYGRLYGYTF,TRBJ1-2,.,once,TRBV6-2/TRBV6-3
TGTGCCAGCAGCCCTGAAGAGGGAGATACGCAGTATTTT,CASSPEEGDTQYF,TRBJ2-3,.,.,TRBV7-3
TGTGCCAGCAAAGGGACAGGCTCGTGGAATGAGCAGTTCTTC,CASKGTGSWNEQFF,TRBJ2-1,TRBD1,.,TRBV6-5
TGTGCCAGCAGTCCCGGGACAGGCCCCTACGAGCAGTACTTC,CASSPGTGPYEQYF,TRBJ2-7,TRBD1,.,TRBV27
TGTGCCAGCAGTAGGTTAGCGGGTGATCCCGGGGAGCTGTTTTTT,CASSRLAGDPGELFF,TRBJ2-2,TRBD2,once,TRBV6-5
TGTGCCACCAGCAGAAGGAGGCAATCCGAGCAGTACTTC,CATSRRRQSEQYF,TRBJ2-7,.,.,TRBV15
TGTGCCAGCAGCTTAGACGTTCAGCGATACGAGCAGTACTTC,CASSLDVQRYEQYF,TRBJ2-7,.,.,TRBV11-3
TGTGCCAGCAGTTTATCGGGGGGGTCCTCCACCGGGGAGCTGTTTTTT,CASSLSGGSSTGELFF,TRBJ2-2,TRBD2,.,TRBV27
TGTGCCTGGAGTGAGGGACAGGGGAGGACTGAAGCTTTCTTT,CAWSEGQGRTEAFF,TRBJ1-1,TRBD1,.,TRBV30
TGCGCCAGCACCTTAGGGGGCGCGAACACTGAAGCTTTCTTT,CASTLGGANTEAFF,TRBJ1-1,TRBD1,.,TRBV5-1
TGTGCCACCAGCCGACAGGAACTGAACTATGGCTACACCTTC,CATSRQELNYGYTF,TRBJ1-2,.,.,TRBV24-1
TGTGCCAGCAGCGAGCAGGACAGTGAAGCTTTCTTT,CASSEQDSEAFF,TRBJ1-1,.,.,TRBV21-1
TGTGCCAGCAGCCCAAAATGGACAGGGGGGATCACTGAAGCTTTCTTT,CASSPKWTGGITEAFF,TRBJ1-1,TRBD1,.,TRBV7-9
TGTGCCAGCAGTACGACAGGAGACACTGAAGCTTTCTTT,CASSTTGDTEAFF,TRBJ1-1,.,once,TRBV2
TGCGCCAGCAGCCCGTTTTCGGGATACGAGCAGTACTTC,CASSPFSGYEQYF,TRBJ2-7,.,.,TRBV4-3
TGCGCCAGCAGCTTTGTAATAGCGGGGGGCAATGAGCAGTTCTTC,CASSFVIAGGNEQFF,TRBJ2-1,TRBD2,once,TRBV5-1
TGTGCCAGCAGTTCTTTGACAGGGAGCAGCTACGAGCAGTACTTC,CASSSLTGSSYEQYF,TRBJ2-7,TRBD1,.,TRBV28
TGTGCCAGCAGCGCCGGGACAGGGAAAAACGGGCAGTACTTC,CASSAGTGKNGQYF,TRBJ2-7,TRBD1,.,TRBV9
TGTGCCAGCAGCCCTACCGACTTCCTCTATGGCTACACCTTC,CASSPTDFLYGYTF,TRBJ1-2,.,.,TRBV11-3
TGTGCCAGCTGGAGACAGTACAGACCTAGCACAGATACGCAGTATTTT,CASWRQYRPSTDTQYF,TRBJ2-3,.,.,TRBV19
TGTGCCAGCAGTCCCCCCGGGGGCACAGATACGCAGTATTTT,CASSPPGGTDTQYF,TRBJ2-3,.,.,TRBV9
TGTGCCACCTCAGCAGACAAGAGCAATCAGCCCCAGCATTTT,CATSADKSNQPQHF,TRBJ1-5,.,once,TRBV10-3
TGTGCCAGTAGTATATGGAGGGGGCAAGTCACCGGGGAGCTGTTTTTT,CASSIWRGQVTGELFF,TRBJ2-2,.,.,TRBV19
TGTGCCAGCAGTTCCCGGTTTCCGGACTACCAAGAGACCCAGTACTTC,CASSSRFPDYQETQYF,TRBJ2-5,.,.,TRBV7-6
TGTGCCAGCGTGGGCGAACCCTATAATTCACCCCTCCACTTT,CASVGEPYNSPLHF,TRBJ1-6,.,.,TRBV2
TGTGCCACCGCGGGGGATATGGATTCACCCCTCCACTTT,CATAGDMDSPLHF,TRBJ1-6,.,.,TRBV10-3
TGTGCCATCAGTGAGTGGGGGGGCTCTAACTATGGCTACACCTTC,CAISEWGGSNYGYTF,TRBJ1-2,.,.,TRBV10-3
TGCGCCAGCAGCTTGACAGGGGAGGCTGGCTACACCTTC,CASSLTGEAGYTF,TRBJ1-2,TRBD1,.,TRBV5-1
TGTGCCAGTAACGATAACAAGCGGGTACACACAGATACGCAGTATTTT,CASNDNKRVHTDTQYF,TRBJ2-3,.,.,TRBV19
TGTGCCAGCAGCCAAGAACTAGCGGGGGGGCATGAGCAGTTCTTC,CASSQELAGGHEQFF,TRBJ2-1,TRBD2,.,TRBV4-2
TGTGCCAGCAGCCACGGCCAGGGAATCGAAAAACTGTTTTTT,CASSHGQGIEKLFF,TRBJ1-4,.,.,TRBV3-1/TRBV3-2
TGTGCCAGCACCTTGGGAGGGGCCCCGGAACACATTCAGTACTTC,CASTLGGAPEHIQYF,TRBJ2-4,TRBD2,.,TRBV7-2
TGTGCCATCAGCCCGAGGGTGATAGCGGGGGCCTTCACAGATACGCAGTATTTT,CAISPRVIAGAFTDTQYF,TRBJ2-3,TRBD2,once,TRBV10-3
TGCGCCAGCAGCCAGGGGCGCGAGAATTCACCCCTCCACTTT,CASSQGRENSPLHF,TRBJ1-6,.,.,TRBV5-1
TGTGCCAGCAGCTTTTCCAGGGTCTCCACCGGGGAGCTGTTTTTT,CASSFSRVSTGELFF,TRBJ2-2,.,.,TRBV5-8
TGTGCCAGCAGTCGGGGGGCGCAGACTGAAGCTTTCTTT,CASSRGAQTEAFF,TRBJ1-1,.,.,TRBV25-1
TGTGCCAGCAGTCTGGGTCATGAGGGCACTGAAGCTTTCTTT,CASSLGHEGTEAFF,TRBJ1-1,.,.,TRBV6-5
TGTGCCAGTAGGGAGACAGGTGGGGGCAATCAGCCCCAGCATTTT,CASRETGGGNQPQHF,TRBJ1-5,.,once,TRBV19
TGTGCCTCAGCAAGGGGCAGGGGCCCCCTAGCTGATGGCTACACCTTC,CASARGRGPLADGYTF,TRBJ1-2,.,.,TRBV11-2
TGTGCCAGCAGCTTACGGGGGGACTCCTACGAGCAGTACTTC,CASSLRGDSYEQYF,TRBJ2-7,TRBD2,.,TRBV7-9
TGCGCCAGCAGCCAAGATTCGCAGGGCGCCTATGGCTACACCTTC,CASSQDSQGAYGYTF,TRBJ1-2,.,.,TRBV4-3
TGTGCCACCAGCAGAGAATCGGCCAGGGGAAACTATGGCTACACCTTC,CATSRESARGNYGYTF,TRBJ1-2,.,.,TRBV15
TGTGCCAGCGCCTTGACAGGGGCCAACGTCCTGACTTTC,CASALTGANVLTF,TRBJ2-6,.,.,TRBV7-9
TGTGCTAGTGGTTTGGTACGGGTAGGAAGAGGCCCAGATACGCAGTATTTT,CASGLVRVGRGPDTQYF,TRBJ2-3,.,.,TRBV12-5
TGTGCCAGCAGTCCGGGACAGCTCACAGATACGCAGTATTTT,CASSPGQLTDTQYF,TRBJ2-3,TRBD1,.,TRBV2
TGTGCCATCAGTGTCGCCGGTCCCCAAGAGACCCAGTACTTC,CAISVAGPQETQYF,TRBJ2-5,.,.,TRBV10-3
TGTGCCAGCAGTGATTTAGAGCCAGGAGGGGAAAAACTGTTTTTT,CASSDLEPGGEKLFF,TRBJ1-4,.,.,TRBV6-1
TGCGCCAGCAGCCTCGAAGGACAGTACCCAGATACGCAGTATTTT,CASSLEGQYPDTQYF,TRBJ2-3,.,once,TRBV5-1
TGCGCCAGCAGCCAAGAGCTCGAGACAGGGGTAATCTCCTACGAGCAGTACTTC,CASSQELETGVISYEQYF,TRBJ2-7,TRBD1,.,TRBV4-1
TGTGCCTGGAGTGTCCTAAGTTTTTACAATGAGCAGTTCTTC,CAWSVLSFYNEQFF,TRBJ2-1,.,.,TRBV30
TGTGCCAGCAGTTTCTCCAGTTATAGCAATCAGCCCCAGCATTTT,CASSFSSYSNQPQHF,TRBJ1-5,.,.,TRBV28
TGCGCCAGCAGCTTAGGCGGGGGAAGAGGTGGGGATCAGCCCCAGCATTTT,CASSLGGGRGGDQPQHF,TRBJ1-5,.,.,TRBV5-1
TGTGCCAGCAGCCCAGCGGGGGGATTCTACAATGAGCAGTTCTTC,CASSPAGGFYNEQFF,TRBJ2-1,TRBD2,.,TRBV14